This TCR beta chain was recovered during a study of blood T cell repertoires in COVID-19. In the original analysis: Reference gene primer amplification gave estimated nucleated cell counts. Repertoires were generated with immunoSEQ multiplex PCR, while TCRdb's copy carries only in-frame clones and drops some. The D gene and trimming were derived from the DNA, and the V and J assignments and clone size from that table. Of about 100,000 clones listed, roughly 87% were seen once; the top ten hold 7% to 9.5%. With 2 bases clipped from V and 8 bases from J, the junction kept 13 bases outside the gene matches. The CDR3 extends over 16 amino acids. Germline-derived CDR1 and CDR2 are KGHSH and LQKENI.

The material sequenced was peripheral blood. The gene calls are TRBV18 and TRBJ2-3; 7 positions agree with TRBD1. The clonotype originates from a man aged 25-45 years in a cohort sampled during active COVID-19. This chain's CDR3 is CASSPYGTDRPGTQYF. The CDR3 nucleotides are TGTGCCAGCTCACCATACGGGACAGATCGCCCCGGTACGCAGTATTTT. The entire variable domain, with the rest obtained from reference TRBV18 and TRBJ2-3, is as follows: NAGVMQNPRHLVRRRGQEARLRCSPMKGHSHVYWYRQLPEEGLKFMVYLQKENIIDESGMPKERFSAEFPKEGPSILRIQQVVRGDSAAYFCASSPYGTDRPGTQYFGPGTRLTVL.